Below, 25 T cell receptor beta chains from the same sample are listed, as sequenced in a study of Ad26.COV2.S vaccination and SARS-CoV-2 variants. Sequencing was performed with immunoSEQ multiplex PCR; in TCRdb, only in-frame clones are kept and a portion is missing. In the table there are about 330,000 clones, roughly nine tenths of which are singletons. Noted treatment: around 19 received Ad26.COV2.S at low or high dose, single or two shots; several received placebo; per-sample allocation not given. Samples were taken on day 63 after the first vaccine or placebo injection. The specimen comprised peripheral blood, sampled in a trial of Ad26.COV2.S vaccine versus placebo. All receptors derive from a person between 18 and 59 years old who received the Ad26.COV2.S COVID-19 vaccine or a placebo.

This clone was counted once. The chain employs TRBV19 and TRBJ1-4; no clear D. CDR3 length: 15 residues. V was cut by 5 bases and J by 8 bases, with 18 bases left in between. The germline V gene encodes CDR1 LNHDA and CDR2 SQIVND (reference sequence). The CDR3 region has the DNA TGTGCCAGTAGTCCCCGGTCCTTCGGATTCGAAAAACTGTTTTTT. Amino acid sequence: CASSPRSFGFEKLFF.

The chain carries TRBV7-9 and TRBJ2-2; D perhaps matches TRBD1 (6 bases). Germline-derived CDR1 and CDR2 are SEHNR and FQNEAQ (reference sequence). The CDR3 has 18 residues. Trimming left V 1 base short and J 6 bases short, with 21 bases between. The CDR3 DNA reads TGTGCCAGCAGCTTAGGGTTCGAAGTACAGGGAAGGGCCGGGGAGCTGTTTTTT. Residues: CASSLGFEVQGRAGELFF.

The gene calls are TRBV5-1 and TRBJ2-2, with 7 bases aligning to TRBD1. V gave up 4 bases and J gave up 0 bases; unmatched junction bases: 6. This CDR3 is 16 amino acids long. In germline, CDR1 is SGHRS, CDR2 YFSETQ. CDR3 in amino acids: CASSQTTGTNTGELFF. The CDR3 nucleotides read TGCGCCAGCAGCCAAACGACAGGGACGAACACCGGGGAGCTGTTTTTT. Based on the CDR3 plus reference TRBV5-1 and TRBJ2-2, the full variable domain is KAGVTQTPRYLIKTRGQQVTLSCSPISGHRSVSWYQQTPGQGLQFLFEYFSETQRNKGNFPGRFSGRQFSNSRSEMNVSTLELGDSALYLCASSQTTGTNTGELFFGEGSRLTVL.

CDR3 residues: CASQHGGPTGELFF. In DNA, the CDR3 is TGTGCCAGCCAGCACGGGGGGCCGACCGGGGAGCTGTTTTTT. This chain joins TRBV27 and TRBJ2-2; maybe TRBD2 (7 bases). Trimming cost V 8 bases and J 5 bases, with 15 bases left between them. Germline V CDR1 and CDR2: MNHEY, SMNVEV (reference sequence). CDR3 size: 14 residues.

The V and J genes are TRBV2 and TRBJ1-1; D is ambiguous. Germline V gene sequence: CDR1 SNHLY, CDR2 FYNNEI. The CDR3 totals 14 residues. The V gene lost 0 bases and the J gene lost 4 bases, with 9 bases spanning the gap. The CDR3 sequence is CASSEANTVTEAFF. The CDR3 DNA reads TGTGCCAGCAGTGAAGCGAATACCGTCACTGAAGCTTTCTTT.

The rearrangement joins TRBV9 to TRBJ1-2; the match to TRBD1 covers 8 bases. Germline lookup yields CDR1 SGDLS and CDR2 YYNGEE. The CDR3 runs 14 residues. With V trimmed by 4 bases and J by 7 bases, 9 bases remained unmatched. The CDR3 sequence is CASSSRGQRSGYTF. In DNA, the CDR3 is TGTGCCAGCAGCTCCAGGGGGCAGCGGTCTGGCTACACCTTC.

The chain has TRBV19 and TRBJ2-1; TRBD2 matches 7 bases. CDR1 is LNHDA, CDR2 SQIVND, per germline (reference sequence). This CDR3 spans 16 amino acids. With V trimmed by 10 bases and J by 0 bases, 12 bases remained unmatched. CDR3 region: CATSVAGDHSYNEQFF. CDR3 coding DNA: TGTGCCACATCCGTAGCGGGCGATCACTCCTACAATGAGCAGTTCTTC.

The V gene is TRBV11-2, the J gene TRBJ2-5; D is tentatively TRBD1 or TRBD2 (5 bases each). There are 17 residues in the CDR3. Germline V gene lookup returns CDR1 SGHAT and CDR2 FQNNGV. V lost 2 bases, J lost 4 bases, and 20 bases lay in between. The CDR3 DNA reads TGTGCCAGCAGCTTATTTTCCGGGACCGGTAGGGGAGAGACCCAGTACTTC. It codes for CASSLFSGTGRGETQYF. The full variable domain, with the rest looked up from reference TRBV11-2 and TRBJ2-5, is EAGVAQSPRYKIIEKRQSVAFWCNPISGHATLYWYQQILGQGPKLLIQFQNNGVVDDSQLPKDRFSAERLKGVDSTLKIQPAKLEDSAVYLCASSLFSGTGRGETQYFGPGTRLLVL.

The V call is TRBV4-3, the J call TRBJ2-3, with D perhaps matching TRBD2 (6 bases). The CDR3 has 16 residues. The germline V gene encodes CDR1 LGHNA and CDR2 YSLEER. The V end was cut by 0 bases, the J end by 6 bases, with 16 bases between. CDR3 in DNA: TGCGCCAGCAGCCAAGATCTGAGGGACTCCCCGGATACGCAGTATTTT. Translated: CASSQDLRDSPDTQYF.

The genes are TRBV7-8 and TRBJ2-7, with TRBD1 as a possible D gene (5 bases). This CDR3 spans 15 amino acids. From germline, CDR1 is SGHVS and CDR2 FQNEAQ. V gave up 1 base and J gave up 3 bases, with 13 bases separating them. DNA of the CDR3: TGTGCCAGCAGCTTAGGCAGGGTTCTAAGCTACGAGCAGTACGTC. Amino acid sequence: CASSLGRVLSYEQYV.

The V call is TRBV10-3, the J call TRBJ2-7, with D unclear. In germline, CDR1 is ENHRY, CDR2 SYGVKD. V was trimmed by 3 bases and J by 3 bases, leaving 6 bases between them. The CDR3 has 12 amino acids. The CDR3 sequence is CAISDTVYEQYV. The CDR3 region has the DNA TGTGCCATCAGTGACACAGTCTACGAGCAGTACGTC.

The gene calls are TRBV4-3 and TRBJ2-5; no clear D. Germline V gene lookup returns CDR1 LGHNA and CDR2 YSLEER. CDR3 size: 15 residues. V was shortened by 1 base and J by 1 base, with 10 bases between the two germline ends. The CDR3 spells CASSQGWTSQETQYF. CDR3 sequence (DNA): TGCGCCAGCAGCCAAGGGTGGACCTCCCAAGAGACCCAGTACTTC.

This clone was counted once. The genes are TRBV27 and TRBJ2-1; a possible D gene is TRBD1 (5 bases). This CDR3 comprises 14 residues. Trimming removed 1 base from V and 10 bases from J, with 14 bases in between. Germline V gene data show CDR1 as MNHEY and CDR2 as SMNVEV (reference sequence). The CDR3 DNA reads as TGTGCCAGCAGTTTATTCAGGGTTGATGAAGAGCAGTTCTTC. This gives the protein CASSLFRVDEEQFF.

J is TRBJ1-2 and V is TRBV4-1; no clear D. Trimming took off 0 bases at V and 7 bases at J, with 12 bases between the two ends. The CDR3 length is 14 residues. CDR1 MGHRA and CDR2 YSYEKL come from the germline V gene. The CDR3 sequence is CASSQDPWTGGYTF. CDR3 in DNA: TGCGCCAGCAGCCAAGATCCCTGGACGGGTGGCTACACCTTC.

The rearrangement joins TRBV7-2 to TRBJ2-1, with D maybe TRBD2 (6 bases). With 7 bases removed from V and 12 bases from J, the gap between germline ends came to 16 bases. Germline CDR1 reads SGHTA; CDR2 reads FQGNSA. The CDR3 extends over 12 amino acids. CDR3 bases: TGTGCCAGCAACTCGGGAATCGGGGGGCAGTTCTTC. This encodes CASNSGIGGQFF.

V is TRBV11-3 and J is TRBJ2-1; possible D gene TRBD2, 5 bases. The V and J ends lost 3 bases and 5 bases respectively, with 11 bases between them. Germline loops: CDR1 SGHNT, CDR2 YENEEA. The CDR3 extends over 14 amino acids. The CDR3 here is CASSFGRADNEQFF. In DNA form, the CDR3 reads TGTGCCAGCAGCTTCGGGCGGGCCGACAATGAGCAGTTCTTC.

The rearrangement joins TRBV5-1 to TRBJ1-2; D is unresolved. Germline V gives CDR1 SGHRS, CDR2 YFSETQ. The V and J ends lost 4 bases and 4 bases respectively, with 17 bases between them. This CDR3 contains 15 residues. The CDR3 loop reads CASSPNLGSVYGYTF. In DNA, the CDR3 is TGCGCCAGCAGCCCCAACTTGGGTAGCGTCTATGGCTACACCTTC.

The chain recombines TRBV7-2 with TRBJ1-2; D may be TRBD1 (5 bases). This CDR3 is 14 amino acids long. Germline CDR1 SGHTA, CDR2 FQGNSA. Trimming left V 1 base short and J 7 bases short, with 13 bases between. In nucleotides, the CDR3 is TGTGCCAGCAGCTTAGAATCCGGGACCGCTGGCTACACCTTC. This encodes CASSLESGTAGYTF.

The DNA of the CDR3 is TGTGCCAGCAGCGTGGGACAGGGGAGCTACACCTTC. It translates to CASSVGQGSYTF. The V gene is TRBV2, the J gene TRBJ1-2; 10 nucleotides match TRBD1. The length of the CDR3 is 12 residues. The V segment lost 6 bases and the J segment 9 bases; nucleotides outside the gene matches: 4. Germline CDR1 SNHLY, CDR2 FYNNEI.

This chain joins TRBV6-2 or TRBV6-3 and TRBJ1-5; 7 nucleotides match TRBD1. CDR1 and CDR2 from the germline V gene are MNHEY and SVGEGT. The ends lost 5 bases at V and 9 bases at J; junction bases unmatched: 7. This CDR3 is built from 13 residues. In DNA, the CDR3 is TGTGCCAGCAGTCGACAGGGTGATGGGCCCCAGCATTTT. It encodes CASSRQGDGPQHF.

The chain joins TRBV6-6 to TRBJ1-6; D is undetermined. Germline V gene lookup returns CDR1 MNHNY and CDR2 SVGAGI (reference sequence). Trimming removed 5 bases from V and 11 bases from J, with 13 bases in between. The CDR3 runs 13 residues. The CDR3 protein is CASSTSGNTPLHF. The CDR3 coding sequence is TGTGCCAGCAGTACTTCCGGGAATACACCCCTCCACTTT.

The chain employs TRBV7-2 and TRBJ1-1; D perhaps matches TRBD1 (5 bases). Germline V CDR1 and CDR2: SGHTA, FQGNSA. This CDR3 is 13 amino acids long. Trimming left V 4 bases short and J 13 bases short, with 19 bases between. CDR3 loop: CASSSGPTVWGFF. In nucleotides, the CDR3 is TGTGCCAGCAGCTCGGGGCCCACGGTTTGGGGTTTCTTT.

The CDR3 loop is CASSKIPRRGPSYEQYF. The CDR3 region has the DNA TGTGCCAGCAGCAAAATCCCGAGGAGGGGGCCCTCCTACGAGCAGTACTTC. This chain joins TRBV21-1 and TRBJ2-7; the table's D gene call, TRBD1, was not cross checked with the DNA. TRBV21-1 is given as a pseudogene. This CDR3 has 17 residues.

This clone was recorded once. The chain couples TRBV10-1 to TRBJ2-1; maybe TRBD2 (6 bases). V dropped 0 bases and J dropped 2 bases, with 11 bases sitting between them. This CDR3 comprises 16 residues. The germline V gene encodes CDR1 WNHNN and CDR2 SYGVQD (reference sequence). The CDR3 DNA reads as TGCGCCAGCAGTGAGTCAGGCAAGCGGGCCTACAATGAGCAGTTCTTC. Encoded protein: CASSESGKRAYNEQFF.

This clone came up once. The chain employs TRBV7-2 and TRBJ1-5; 8 bases are a match to TRBD1. With V trimmed by 3 bases and J by 2 bases, 9 bases remained unmatched. Germline V gene lookup returns CDR1 SGHTA and CDR2 FQGNSA. The CDR3 has 17 amino acids. CDR3 in DNA: TGTGCCAGCAGCTTCCAGCAGGGGGCCCTGGGCAATCAGCCCCAGCATTTT. This translates into CASSFQQGALGNQPQHF.